This paragraph reports one TCR beta chain. What it binds is not known. This sample is drawn from a study of cytomegalovirus exposure and HLA in healthy donors. Study-level background: Caucasian-associated ancestry cluster membership applied to about 80% of some 400 genotyped donors.

J was trimmed by 3 bases and V by 0 bases; bases with no gene match: 6. The CDR3 loop spans 16 amino acids. The V gene's germline CDR1 is SGDLS and CDR2 YYNGEE. PCR employed 60 Vbeta and 13 Jbeta primers. Source study methods: Roughly 10 million shared chains were among 65 million to 85 million unique TCR beta chains counted in a later analysis. The data were produced by immunoSEQ multiplex PCR, yet TCRdb's version contains in-frame clones alone and is incomplete. V and J calls and clone size are given by that table; D and trimming were obtained from the DNA. The table has some 130,000 clones, 75% to 85% seen once. General observations from the study: Indistinguishability led to the exclusion of some V segments, TRBV6-2 and TRBV6-3 included.

This receptor was identified in a male donor in good health and CMV-seronegative. The chain links TRBV9 to TRBJ2-5; 9 bases line up with TRBD2. Input material: PBMCs. In DNA, the CDR3 is TGTGCCAGCAGCGTAGGGGTAGCGGGGGCGGAAGAGACCCAGTACTTC. The encoded protein is CASSVGVAGAEETQYF.